This T cell receptor (beta chain) is drawn from a study of spatial heterogeneity in lung cancer. The germline CDR1 and CDR2 sequences are SQVTM and ANQGSEA. Trimming pared 7 bases from V and 3 bases from J, leaving 12 bases between. The CDR3 covers 12 residues. Using its own MiXCR run on the 5' RACE reads, TCRdb lists one record per CDR3 protein. The sample comprises about 85,000 distinct CDR3 sequences, 15% to 25% of which are singletons, and roughly 5.6% rests with the top ten. The sample's time point: sample taken at primary tumor resection. Unsorted whole RNA samples from tumor, nontumor lung or frozen PBMC were sequenced.

The TCR was taken from a male donor with early-stage non-small cell lung cancer. Source: PBMCs, taken at surgery. The chain recombines TRBV29-1 with TRBJ1-1, with D perhaps TRBD1 (5 bases). CDR3 sequence (DNA): TGCAGCGGTGGGGGGATGTACACTGAAGCTTTCTTT. This codes for CSGGGMYTEAFF.